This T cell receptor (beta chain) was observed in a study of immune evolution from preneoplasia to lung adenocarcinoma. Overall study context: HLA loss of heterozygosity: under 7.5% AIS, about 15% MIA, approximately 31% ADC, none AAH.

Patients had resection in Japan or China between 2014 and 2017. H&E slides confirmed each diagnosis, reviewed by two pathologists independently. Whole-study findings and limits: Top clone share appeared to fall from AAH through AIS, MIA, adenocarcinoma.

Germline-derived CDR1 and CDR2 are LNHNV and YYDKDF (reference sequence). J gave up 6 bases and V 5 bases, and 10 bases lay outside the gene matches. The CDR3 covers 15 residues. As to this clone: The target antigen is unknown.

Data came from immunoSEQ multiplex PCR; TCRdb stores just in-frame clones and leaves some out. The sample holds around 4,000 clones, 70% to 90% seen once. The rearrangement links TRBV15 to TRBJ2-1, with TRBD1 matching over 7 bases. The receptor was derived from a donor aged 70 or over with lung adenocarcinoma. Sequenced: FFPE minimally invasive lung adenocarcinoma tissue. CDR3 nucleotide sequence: TGTGCCACCAGCGTCCTAGGGGGCGGAGGCAATGAGCAGTTCTTC. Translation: CATSVLGGGGNEQFF.